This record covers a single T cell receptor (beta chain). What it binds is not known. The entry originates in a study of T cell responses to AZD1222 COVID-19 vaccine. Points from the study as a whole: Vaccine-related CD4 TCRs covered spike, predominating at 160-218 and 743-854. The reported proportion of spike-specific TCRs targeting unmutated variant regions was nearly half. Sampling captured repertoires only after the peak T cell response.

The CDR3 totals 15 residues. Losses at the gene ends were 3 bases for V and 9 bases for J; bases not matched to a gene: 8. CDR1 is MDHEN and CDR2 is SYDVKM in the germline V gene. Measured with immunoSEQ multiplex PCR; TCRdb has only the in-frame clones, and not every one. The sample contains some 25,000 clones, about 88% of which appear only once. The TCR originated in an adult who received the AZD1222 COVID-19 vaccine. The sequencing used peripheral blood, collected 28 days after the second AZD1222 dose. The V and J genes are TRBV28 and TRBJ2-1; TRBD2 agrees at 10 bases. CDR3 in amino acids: CASSLGTSGNGEQFF. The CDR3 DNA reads TGTGCCAGCAGTTTGGGAACTAGCGGGAACGGTGAGCAGTTCTTC.